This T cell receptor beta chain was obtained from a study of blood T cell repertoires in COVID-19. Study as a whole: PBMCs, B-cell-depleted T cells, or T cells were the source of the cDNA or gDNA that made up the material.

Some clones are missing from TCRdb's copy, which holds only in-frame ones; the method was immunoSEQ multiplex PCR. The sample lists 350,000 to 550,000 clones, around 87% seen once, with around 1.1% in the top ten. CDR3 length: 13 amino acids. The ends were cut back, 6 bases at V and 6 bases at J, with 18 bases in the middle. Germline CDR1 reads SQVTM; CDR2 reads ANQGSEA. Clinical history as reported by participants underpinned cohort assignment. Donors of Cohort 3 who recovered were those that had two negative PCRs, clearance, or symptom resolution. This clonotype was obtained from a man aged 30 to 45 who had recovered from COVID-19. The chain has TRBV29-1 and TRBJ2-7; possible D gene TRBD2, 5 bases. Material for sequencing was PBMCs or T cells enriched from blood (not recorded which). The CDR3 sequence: CSVQGLTGGEQYF. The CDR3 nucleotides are TGCAGCGTCCAAGGTCTGACCGGAGGCGAGCAGTACTTC.